This entry is about one T cell receptor (beta chain). The clone's antigen remains unknown. No much larger clone is present one base from it, and per-base qualities are unavailable. The data derive from a study of regulatory T cells in long-lasting Graves disease (dated by TCRdb to about 2021). For the wider study: To count as having persistent Graves' disease, a patient had to have received antithyroid drug treatment for over 5 years with TSH receptor autoantibodies remaining persistently positive. The study took place in China and was registered as a clinical trial. TCR sequencing covered some 13 persistent and roughly 20 newly diagnosed Graves' disease patients, about 35 samples in total. On average, persistent Graves' disease patients in the clinical cohort had been on antithyroid drugs for about 9.3 years. This study used TCR sequencing and RNA sequencing of peripheral blood to compare persistent Graves' disease patients against newly diagnosed Graves' disease patients.

V trim: 1 base; J trim: 7 bases; unmatched bases: 9. CDR1 and CDR2 are drawn from the germline V gene: LGHNA, YNFKEQ. There are 15 amino acids in the CDR3, from cysteine to phenylalanine inclusive. The retained sequence is limited to the CDR3, 45 bases, with the frame set at the first base. Beyond this particular receptor, the publication reports: More public clonotypes were shared among persistent patients (under 3,000) than among newly diagnosed patients (under 1,000). Lower TCR Shannon entropy and fewer highly expanded clones were observed in persistent Graves' disease patients than in newly diagnosed patients, which suggested clonal expansion. Persistent disease showed preferential use of TRBV28, TRBJ1-2 and TRBJ2-5, whereas newly diagnosed disease favored TRBV20-1 and TRBJ2-1. Sequencing and analysis were limited to the TCR beta chain. The authors acknowledged the small sample size as a limitation that may reduce accuracy. Only peripheral blood was studied, because thyroid tissue, the primary lesion, was inaccessible.

Library creation used multiplex PCR. Instrument on record: Illumina HiSeq 4000. CDR3 regions were amplified by Arm-PCR with iRepertoire HTBI primers to construct TCR beta libraries. PCR products were gel purified before sequencing. The original pipeline was this. A total of around 66 TRBV and under 15 TRBJ segments were identified across samples and were used for gene usage analysis of CDR3 amino acid clonotypes. COPE and FqMerger were used to merge filtered high-quality paired reads into contigs. BLAST was used to align contigs to IMGT TRBV, TRBD and TRBJ reference genes, and CDR3 was defined according to IMGT. Clonotypes above 0.1% frequency were classified as highly expanded clones. Shannon entropy was used to measure repertoire diversity, and the Gini coefficient was used to measure V-J evenness. A clonotype found in more than one individual was treated as public. The public sequencing data were trimmed at Q25 with fastp and processed into clonotypes with MiXCR by TCRdb, which kept only in-frame beta chains. A single entry per CDR3 protein holds the most common genes and DNA from its merged rows. TCRdb assigned the V and J calls; the authors' analysis was not used. The table for this sample lists more than 350,000 distinct CDR3 sequences; approximately 22% of them were counted only once. The ten largest account for roughly an eighth of the sample.

This sample's time point label indicates: persistent/refractory GD, antithyroid drugs over 5 years with positive TRAb. For both TCR sequencing and RNA sequencing, RNA was extracted from PBMCs in TRIzol. The diagnosis of Graves' disease followed American Thyroid Association guidelines. Patients for the study were recruited at an endocrinology department in Xi'an, China. From each patient, 8 to 10 milliliters of peripheral blood was collected into an EDTA anticoagulant tube. Ficoll Paque Plus density gradient separation was used to isolate PBMCs, and no additional T cell sorting was done. An Agilent 2100 Bioanalyzer and agarose gel were used to assess RNA quality, and a NanoDrop 2000 was used to measure RNA concentration.

The rearranged chain carries TRBV4-2 and TRBJ2-5, with 7 bases matching TRBD1. The sequence was collected from a female donor with Graves disease. The sequenced sample was peripheral blood mononuclear cells (PBMCs), obtained when the disease was refractory, from a patient treated with antithyroid drugs. The DNA reads as follows: TGTGCCAGCAGCCAAGGCTTGAGACAGGGTGGGACCCAGTACTTC. Protein translation: CASSQGLRQGGTQYF.